Listed below are T cell receptor beta chains from one sample, sequenced in a study of T cell responses to AZD1222 COVID-19 vaccine. Here immunoSEQ multiplex PCR was the method, and the copy in TCRdb shows in-frame clones only, minus some. The sample has about 160,000 clones, under 95% seen once; the top ten hold 4.4%. This specimen consisted of peripheral blood, obtained on day 0 of MenACWY control vaccination. Receptors were obtained from an adult in good health. Each CDR3 is given with its conserved first and last residue. The order of the fields is V gene, clone size, D gene, J gene, CDR3 DNA, CDR3 protein. A D gene is named only where the DNA matches it firmly. Expanded clones get a size class; other rows say once, few or many, or leave the size out.

>TRBV19|.|.|TRBJ1-4
TGTGCCAGTAGTATCAGCAGAAATGAAAAACTGTTTTTT
CASSISRNEKLFF
>TRBV28|.|.|TRBJ1-1
TGTGCCAGCAGTTTAGGGGGGGACACTGAAGCTTTCTTT
CASSLGGDTEAFF
>TRBV10-2|.|.|TRBJ2-7
TGCGCCAGCAGTGATTCGGCCTACGAGCAGTACTTC
CASSDSAYEQYF
>TRBV29-1|.|.|TRBJ1-3
TGCAGCGTTGTGACCACTATTGAGAACACCATATATTTT
CSVVTTIENTIYF
>TRBV27|.|.|TRBJ2-7
TGTGCCAGCAGATACAGTGCCTTGGGCGAGCAGTACTTC
CASRYSALGEQYF
>TRBV30|.|TRBD1|TRBJ1-5
TGTGCCTACACCCGAGGGGACAGGGCGAATCAGCCCCAGCATTTT
CAYTRGDRANQPQHF
>TRBV9|.|.|TRBJ1-1
TGTGCCAGCAGCCGTACCGTCGGACAGTCGGGGACTGAAGCTTTCTTT
CASSRTVGQSGTEAFF
>TRBV19|.|TRBD2|TRBJ2-3
TGTGCCAGTAGTATCGTAGCGGGAAACACAGATACGCAGTATTTT
CASSIVAGNTDTQYF
>TRBV10-3|.|TRBD1|TRBJ2-2
TGTGCCATCAGTGACCCCTTGGACAGGGGCACCGGGGAGCTGTTTTTT
CAISDPLDRGTGELFF
>TRBV6-2/TRBV6-3|.|.|TRBJ1-2
TGTGCCAGCAGTTCGACAGGCTCGGACTATGGCTACACCTTC
CASSSTGSDYGYTF
>TRBV6-2/TRBV6-3|.|.|TRBJ1-5
TGTGCCAGCAGTTCGGAGGGACGGCTAAATCAGCCCCAGCATTTT
CASSSEGRLNQPQHF
>TRBV2|.|.|TRBJ1-4
TGTGCCAGCAGAAAGGGCTTTGCAACTAATGAAAAACTGTTTTTT
CASRKGFATNEKLFF
>TRBV5-1|.|.|TRBJ1-5
TGCGCCAGCAGCTTGGGTGCTGCCAATCAGCCCCAGCATTTT
CASSLGAANQPQHF
>TRBV11-2|.|TRBD2|TRBJ2-1
TGTGCCAGCAGCTTAGTGGTTAGCGGGAGTTACGGTGAGCAGTTCTTC
CASSLVVSGSYGEQFF
>TRBV28|.|.|TRBJ1-2
TGTGCCACCCTAGGAGGGACAACTCGTCTTCGCTATGGCTACACCTTC
CATLGGTTRLRYGYTF
>TRBV6-2/TRBV6-3|.|TRBD2|TRBJ2-5
TGTGCCAGCAGTTGGGACTACGGCGGGGGGGACCAAGAGACCCAGTACTTC
CASSWDYGGGDQETQYF
>TRBV6-5|once|.|TRBJ2-7
TGTGCCAGCAGGAACAGGGAGGAGCAGTACTTC
CASRNREEQYF
>TRBV30|.|.|TRBJ2-3
TGTGCCTGGAGTGTTGTGGCGGGAACAGATACGCAGTATTTT
CAWSVVAGTDTQYF
>TRBV3-1/TRBV3-2|.|TRBD2|TRBJ2-7
TGTGCCAGCAGAGCTAGCGGGGCCACCTACGAGCAGTACTTC
CASRASGATYEQYF
>TRBV19|.|TRBD2|TRBJ2-3
TGTGCCAGTAGTATATACGGGACTACCGCGGCAGATACGCAGTATTTT
CASSIYGTTAADTQYF
>TRBV7-9|.|.|TRBJ2-1
TGTGCCAGCAGCTATGGACCCGACCCGTTCTTC
CASSYGPDPFF
>TRBV12-3/TRBV12-4|.|.|TRBJ2-2
TGTGCCAGCAGTTTAGCGGAGGGAGGGGAGCTGTTTTTT
CASSLAEGGELFF
>TRBV13|.|.|TRBJ2-7
TGTGCCAGCACCTCCCTTGCGTCCGATCTTCGCCTGGGGCGGGCTTACTCCTACGAGCAGTACTTC
CASTSLASDLRLGRAYSYEQYF
>TRBV3-1/TRBV3-2|.|.|TRBJ2-1
TGTGCCAGCAGCGAAGAACAAATCCGTAGGACGCATGTAGGTGAGCAGTTCTTC
CASSEEQIRRTHVGEQFF
>TRBV5-4|.|.|TRBJ1-6
TGTGCCAGCAGCTTGGACGGGAGCTCCTATAATTCACCCCTCCACTTT
CASSLDGSSYNSPLHF
>TRBV7-9|.|.|TRBJ1-1
TGTGCCAGCAGCCGCATCTTACAGACTCTGAACACTGAAGCTTTCTTT
CASSRILQTLNTEAFF
>TRBV10-1|.|.|TRBJ1-4
TGCGCCAGCAGTGGGTTGGCGAGTGGAAAACTGTTTTTT
CASSGLASGKLFF
>TRBV6-6|.|TRBD1|TRBJ2-7
TGTGCCAGCAGTTATAGCAACAGGGGCAACGAGCAGTACTTC
CASSYSNRGNEQYF
>TRBV18|.|.|TRBJ1-5
TGTGCCAGCTCACCTGACAATCAGCCCCAGCATTTT
CASSPDNQPQHF
>TRBV11-2|once|.|TRBJ1-2
TGTGCCAGCAGCCGGAGAACGAACTATGGCTACACCTTC
CASSRRTNYGYTF
>TRBV30|.|.|TRBJ2-7
TGTGCCTGGAGTGTTCTTGGGGGACAAAGCGAGCAGTACTTC
CAWSVLGGQSEQYF
>TRBV13|.|.|TRBJ2-1
TGTGCCAGCAGCTTAGCAGCAAGGGGATGGTCCTACAATGAGCAGTTCTTC
CASSLAARGWSYNEQFF
>TRBV5-1|once|.|TRBJ1-1
TGCGCCAGCAGCTTGAGGGTCGGAGATTCGGCTGAAGCTTTCTTT
CASSLRVGDSAEAFF
>TRBV10-3|.|.|TRBJ1-1
TGTGCCATCAGTGAGTCGGCCCGAACCCAAGCTTTCTTT
CAISESARTQAFF
>TRBV4-1|.|.|TRBJ1-5
TGCGCCAGCAGCCAACTGACAGGCTGGGCCAATCAGCCCCAGCATTTT
CASSQLTGWANQPQHF
>TRBV7-9|.|TRBD1|TRBJ1-5
TGTGCCAGCAGCTTAGCAACAGGGGGCGTTATGGGTCAGCCCCAGCATTTT
CASSLATGGVMGQPQHF
>TRBV12-3/TRBV12-4|.|.|TRBJ1-1
TGTGCCAGCAGAACGGGGGGGACTGAAGCTTTCTTT
CASRTGGTEAFF